What follows describes a single T cell receptor beta chain. Its antigen is unidentified. Germline lookup yields CDR1 MNHEY and CDR2 SMNVEV (reference sequence). The ends were cut back, 1 base at V and 0 bases at J, with 12 bases in the middle. The CDR3 sequence is 16 residues long. The method was immunoSEQ multiplex PCR; TCRdb's version includes in-frame clones alone and lacks a portion of them. This table holds 760,000 or so clones, 90% to 97% found once. Only CD45RO-negative cells positively selected for CCR7 counted as naive CD8 cells, so terminally differentiated effector memory CD45RA+ cells were excluded. This sample stems from a study of shared clonotypes between healthy human individuals. General study findings and limits: Estimated richness was generally greater in naive than memory subsets.

The V and J genes are TRBV27 and TRBJ1-1, with D maybe TRBD1 (6 bases). Sequences were obtained from naive CD8+ T cells sorted from blood. This TCR was sampled from a man aged 30 to 45 in good health. CDR3 coding DNA: TGTGCCAGCAGTTTATATGGGGGGGCCATGAACACTGAAGCTTTCTTT. Encoded protein: CASSLYGGAMNTEAFF.